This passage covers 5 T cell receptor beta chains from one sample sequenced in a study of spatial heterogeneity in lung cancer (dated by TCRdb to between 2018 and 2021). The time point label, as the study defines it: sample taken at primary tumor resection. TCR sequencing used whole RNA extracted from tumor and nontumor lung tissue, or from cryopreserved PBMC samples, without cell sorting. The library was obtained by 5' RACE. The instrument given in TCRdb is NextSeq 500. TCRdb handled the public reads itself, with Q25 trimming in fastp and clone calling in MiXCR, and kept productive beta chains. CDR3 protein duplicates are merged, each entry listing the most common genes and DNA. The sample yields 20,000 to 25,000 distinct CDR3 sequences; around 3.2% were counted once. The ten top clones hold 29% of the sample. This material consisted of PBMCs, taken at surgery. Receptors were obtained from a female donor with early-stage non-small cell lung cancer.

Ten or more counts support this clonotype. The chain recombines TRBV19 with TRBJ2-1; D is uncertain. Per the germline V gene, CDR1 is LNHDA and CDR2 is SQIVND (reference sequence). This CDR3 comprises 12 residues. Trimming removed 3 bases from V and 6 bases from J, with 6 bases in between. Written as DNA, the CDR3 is TGTGCCAGTAGTATTTTCAGCAATGAGCAGTTCTTC. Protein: CASSIFSNEQFF.

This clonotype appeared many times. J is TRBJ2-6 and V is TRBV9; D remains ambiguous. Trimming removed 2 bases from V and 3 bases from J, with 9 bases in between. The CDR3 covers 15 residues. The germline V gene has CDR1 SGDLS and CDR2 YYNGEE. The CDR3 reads CASSVGGDGANVLTF. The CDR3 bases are TGTGCCAGCAGCGTGGGCGGAGATGGGGCCAACGTCCTGACTTTC.

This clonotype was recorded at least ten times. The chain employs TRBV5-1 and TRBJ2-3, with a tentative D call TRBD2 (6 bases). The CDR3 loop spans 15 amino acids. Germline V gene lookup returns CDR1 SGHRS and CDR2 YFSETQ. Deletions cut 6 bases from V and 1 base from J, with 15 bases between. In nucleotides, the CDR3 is TGCGCCAGCACCCACGGGACTTTCCGCACAGATACGCAGTATTTT. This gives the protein CASTHGTFRTDTQYF.

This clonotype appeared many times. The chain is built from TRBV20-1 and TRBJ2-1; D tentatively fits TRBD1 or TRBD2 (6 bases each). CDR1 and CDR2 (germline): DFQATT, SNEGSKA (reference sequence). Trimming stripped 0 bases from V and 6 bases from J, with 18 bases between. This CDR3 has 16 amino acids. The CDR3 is CSAREPGAAGFNEQFF. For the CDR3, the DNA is TGCAGTGCTAGAGAGCCGGGGGCGGCTGGGTTCAATGAGCAGTTCTTC.

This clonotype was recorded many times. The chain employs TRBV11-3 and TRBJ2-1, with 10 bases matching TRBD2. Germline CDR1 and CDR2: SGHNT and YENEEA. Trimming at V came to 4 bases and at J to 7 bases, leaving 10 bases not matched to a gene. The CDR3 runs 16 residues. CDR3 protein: CASSSLAGPPGNEQFF. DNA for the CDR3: TGTGCCAGCAGCTCACTAGCGGGACCCCCCGGTAATGAGCAGTTCTTC.